Presented here are 5 T cell receptor beta chains from one specimen sequenced in a study of CD8+CD57+ T cells in acquired aplastic anemia. In patients chosen for sequencing, flow cytometry had shown CD8+CD57+ cell expansion. Genomic DNA, serving as template, underwent TCR beta VDJ and CDR3 profiling. TCRdb analysed the reads with MiXCR anew, one entry per CDR3 protein. The sample lists a few hundred thousand distinct CDR3 sequences, 82% seen once, with over 35% in the top ten. Sequenced input: sorted CD4+, CD8+, or CD8+CD57+ T cells (not recorded which) from PBMCs. Source of these receptors: a human donor with aplastic anemia.

This clonotype ranks as large. At one end, the junction sequence differs from germline, possibly due to a read error. J is TRBJ2-1 and V is TRBV27; 13 bases agree with TRBD2. From germline, CDR1 is MNHEY and CDR2 SMNVEV (reference sequence). The length of the CDR3 is 13 residues. The chain's CDR3 is CASRQGLAGSLSF. The DNA for the CDR3 is TGTGCCAGCAGACAGGGACTAGCGGGAAGTCTGTCCTTC.

This clonotype was observed at least ten times. The gene calls are TRBV7-2 and TRBJ1-1, with D possibly matching TRBD1 (6 bases). The V end was cut by 0 bases, the J end by 3 bases, with 11 bases between. Germline-derived CDR1 and CDR2 are SGHTA and FQGNSA. This CDR3 comprises 15 residues. This chain's CDR3 is CASSLALTGDTEAFF. The CDR3 DNA reads as TGTGCCAGCAGCTTAGCTCTGACAGGCGACACTGAAGCTTTCTTT.

This clonotype was counted a single time. The rearrangement joins TRBV4-3 to TRBJ2-5, with TRBD2 matching 7 bases. Trimming removed 4 bases from V and 5 bases from J; junction bases left unmatched: 7. This CDR3 region has 14 residues. Germline assignment: CDR1 LGHNA and CDR2 YSLEER. The CDR3 nucleotides are TGCGCCAGCAGCCCCGGGACTAATATGGAGACCCAGTACTTC. Translated: CASSPGTNMETQYF.

This clonotype was seen only a few times. The J gene is TRBJ1-2, the V gene TRBV2; 8 bases line up with TRBD1. The junction had 12 bases not matched to a gene; V was cut back by 11 bases and J by 4 bases. Germline CDR1 reads SNHLY; CDR2 reads FYNNEI. This CDR3 comprises 14 residues. The CDR3, as DNA: TGTGCCGGGTCAGCGCGACAGGGGACCTATGGCTACACCTTC. This encodes CAGSARQGTYGYTF.

In this sample, this clonotype turned up many times. This chain links TRBV6-5 with TRBJ1-5; 9 positions match TRBD1. Trimming cost V 6 bases and J 2 bases; bases outside gene matches: 5. Germline V CDR1 and CDR2: MNHEY, SVGAGI. The CDR3 is made up of 15 amino acids. The CDR3 DNA follows: TGTGCCAGCAGCCGGACAGGGGTAGGCAATCAGCCCCAGCATTTT. This codes for CASSRTGVGNQPQHF.